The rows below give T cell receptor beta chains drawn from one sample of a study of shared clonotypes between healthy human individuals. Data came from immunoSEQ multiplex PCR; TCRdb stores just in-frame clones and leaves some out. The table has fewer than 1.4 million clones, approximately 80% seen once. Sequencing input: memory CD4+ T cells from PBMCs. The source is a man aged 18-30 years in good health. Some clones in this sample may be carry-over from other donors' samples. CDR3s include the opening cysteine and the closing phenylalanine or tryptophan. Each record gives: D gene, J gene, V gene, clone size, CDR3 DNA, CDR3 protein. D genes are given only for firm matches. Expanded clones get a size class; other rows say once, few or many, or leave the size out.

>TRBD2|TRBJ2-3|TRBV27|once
TGTGCCAGCAGTTCCCTAGCGGGAGGGCCCGCAGATACGCAGTATTTT
CASSSLAGGPADTQYF
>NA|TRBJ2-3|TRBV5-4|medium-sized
TGTGCCAGCAGTACGATGGGCGGAGATACGCAGTATTTT
CASSTMGGDTQYF
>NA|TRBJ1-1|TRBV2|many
TGTGCCAGCAGGGCACAGGTGAACACTGAAGCTTTCTTT
CASRAQVNTEAFF
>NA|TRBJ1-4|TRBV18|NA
TGTGCCAGCTCACCACCGGGCCGGGGAGGAAAACTGTTTTTT
CASSPPGRGGKLFF
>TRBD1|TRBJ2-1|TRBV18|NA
TGTGCCAGCTCACCCTCGGGACAGGGGTCACGGGAGCAGTTCTTC
CASSPSGQGSREQFF
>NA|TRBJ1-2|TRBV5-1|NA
TGCGCCAGCAGCTTGGGGCCGGGGGACTATGGCTACACCTTC
CASSLGPGDYGYTF
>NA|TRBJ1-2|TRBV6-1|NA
TGTGCCAGCACCCTCGGAGGGGGGACCTATGGCTACACCTTC
CASTLGGGTYGYTF
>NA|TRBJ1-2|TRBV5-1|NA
TGCGCCAGCAGCTTGGGACAGACAGACTATGGCTACACCTTC
CASSLGQTDYGYTF
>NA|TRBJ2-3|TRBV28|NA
TGTGCCAGCAGGAGGACTGCGACAGATACGCAGTATTTT
CASRRTATDTQYF
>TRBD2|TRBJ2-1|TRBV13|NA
TGTGCCAGCAGCCACTCCGGGACTAGCGGGCCCTCCTACAATGAGCAGTTCTTC
CASSHSGTSGPSYNEQFF
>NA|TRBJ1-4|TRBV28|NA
TGTGCCAGCAGTGAACAGTATTTTCCTGAAAAACTGTTTTTT
CASSEQYFPEKLFF
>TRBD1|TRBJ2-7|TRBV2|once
TGTGCCAGCAGTGGCGGAGTAGCCCTAGGGGACAGGGTCTACGAGCAGTACTTC
CASSGGVALGDRVYEQYF
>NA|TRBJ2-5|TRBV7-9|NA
TGTGCCAGCAGCTTAGGAGGGCTACAAGAGACCCAGTACTTC
CASSLGGLQETQYF
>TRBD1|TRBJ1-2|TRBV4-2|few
TGTGCCAGCAGCCAAGGAGGACAGGTGGAGCGCTATGGCTACACCTTC
CASSQGGQVERYGYTF
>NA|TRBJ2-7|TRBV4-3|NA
TGCGCCAGCAGCCAAGATGTCGGGAACGAGCAGTACTTC
CASSQDVGNEQYF
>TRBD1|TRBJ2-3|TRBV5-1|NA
TGCGCCAGCAGCTTGGTATACAGGGGGCTTTCAGATACGCAGTATTTT
CASSLVYRGLSDTQYF
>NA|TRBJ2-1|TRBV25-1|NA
TGTGCCGGGGGGCGCGCCGGCGGGAATGAGCAGTTCTTC
CAGGRAGGNEQFF
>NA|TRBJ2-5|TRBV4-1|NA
TGCGCCAGCAGCCAGTTTGGGGTAGAGACCCAGTACTTC
CASSQFGVETQYF
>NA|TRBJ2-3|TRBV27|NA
TGTGCCAGCAGCCCTTACAAGAGCACAGATACGCAGTATTTT
CASSPYKSTDTQYF
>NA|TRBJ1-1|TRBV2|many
TGTGCCAGCAGGTTTCAAGGACTGAACACTGAAGCTTTCTTT
CASRFQGLNTEAFF
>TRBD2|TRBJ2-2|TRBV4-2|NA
TGTGCCAGCAGCCAAGCTTCCCTAGCGGCCACCGGGGAGCTGTTTTTT
CASSQASLAATGELFF
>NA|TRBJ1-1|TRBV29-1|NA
TGCAGCGTTGGGGAGGCGTTCACTGAAGCTTTCTTT
CSVGEAFTEAFF
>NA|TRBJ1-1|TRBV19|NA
TGTGCCAGTAGTATCGGTGGGCGGGACACTGAAGCTTTCTTT
CASSIGGRDTEAFF
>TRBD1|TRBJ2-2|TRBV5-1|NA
TGCGCCAGCAGCTTGGCCATTCAGGACAGGGACTTCACCGGGGAGCTGTTTTTT
CASSLAIQDRDFTGELFF
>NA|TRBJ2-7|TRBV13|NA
TGTGCCAGCACCCGAAGCACAGGGTCAGGGTACGAGCAGTACTTC
CASTRSTGSGYEQYF
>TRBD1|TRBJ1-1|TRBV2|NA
TGTGCCAGCAGCCGACAGGGCTCTGAAGCTTTCTTT
CASSRQGSEAFF
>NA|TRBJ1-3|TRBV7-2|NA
TGTGCCAGCAGCCGGGGATTCTCTGGAAACACCATATATTTT
CASSRGFSGNTIYF
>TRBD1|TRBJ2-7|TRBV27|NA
TGTGCCAGCAGAGGGACAGGGGGAGGGGAGCAGTACTTC
CASRGTGGGEQYF
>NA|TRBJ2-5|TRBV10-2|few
TGCGCCGGGGGGTCCGGGCAAGAGACCCAGTACTTC
CAGGSGQETQYF
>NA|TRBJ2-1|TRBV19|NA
TGTGCCAGTAGTACGGCTAGCGCGCCTGGTGAGCAGTTCTTC
CASSTASAPGEQFF
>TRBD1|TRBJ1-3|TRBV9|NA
TGTGCCAGCAGCCCAGAGACAGGGGGCGGAAACACCATATATTTT
CASSPETGGGNTIYF
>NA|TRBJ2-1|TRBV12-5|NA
TGTGCTAGTGGTTTATGGGGAAATGAGCAGTTCTTC
CASGLWGNEQFF
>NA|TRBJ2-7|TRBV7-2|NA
TGTGCCAGCAGCCCCGTAATATACGAGCAGTACTTC
CASSPVIYEQYF
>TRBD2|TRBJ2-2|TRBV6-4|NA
TGTGCCAGCAGGGCACTAGCGGGGAACACCGGGGAGCTGTTTTTT
CASRALAGNTGELFF
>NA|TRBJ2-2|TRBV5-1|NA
TGCGCCAGCTGCAGAGACCCTGGCACCGGGGAGCTGTTTTTT
CASCRDPGTGELFF
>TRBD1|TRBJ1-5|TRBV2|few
TGTGCCAGCAGCGAGACAGGGTACAATCAGCCCCAGCATTTT
CASSETGYNQPQHF
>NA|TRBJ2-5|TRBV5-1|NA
TGCGCCAGCAGCTTGGCAGTAGGGAAGGAGACCCAGTACTTC
CASSLAVGKETQYF
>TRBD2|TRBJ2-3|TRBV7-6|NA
TGTGCCAGCAGCTTAAGCGTTTCCGCGGCGGGAGGAACAGATACGCAGTATTTT
CASSLSVSAAGGTDTQYF
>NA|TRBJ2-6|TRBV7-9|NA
TGTGCCAGCAGCCCCACGACGGACCCTGGGGCCAACGTCCTGACTTTC
CASSPTTDPGANVLTF
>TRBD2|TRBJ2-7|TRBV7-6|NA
TGTGCCAGCAGCTTAGCGGGGGGGGTCCGGGCTTCAACCTACGAGCAGTACTTC
CASSLAGGVRASTYEQYF
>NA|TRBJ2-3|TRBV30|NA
TGTGCCTGGAGTGCCTGGGGGACTAGCACAGATACGCAGTATTTT
CAWSAWGTSTDTQYF
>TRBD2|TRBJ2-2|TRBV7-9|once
TGTGCCAGCAGCTTAGCGCTCGGCGGGAGAAGCACCGGGGAGCTGTTTTTT
CASSLALGGRSTGELFF
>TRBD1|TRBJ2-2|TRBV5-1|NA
TGCGCCAGCAGCCGGGACCCCTTAAACAGGGGATCCACCGGGGAGCTGTTTTTT
CASSRDPLNRGSTGELFF
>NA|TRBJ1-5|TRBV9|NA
TGTGCCAGCAGCGTAGGTTTGGGGGGCAATCAGCCCCAGCATTTT
CASSVGLGGNQPQHF
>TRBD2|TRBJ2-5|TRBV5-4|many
TGTGCCAGCAGCCGAGCGAGCGGGAGTTTACAAGAGACCCAGTACTTC
CASSRASGSLQETQYF
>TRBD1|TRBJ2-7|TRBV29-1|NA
TGCAGCGTTGCGGGGACAGGGATCTACGAGCAGTACTTC
CSVAGTGIYEQYF
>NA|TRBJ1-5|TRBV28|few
TGTGCCAGCAGCGTGACAGGCCAACAGCCCCAGCATTTT
CASSVTGQQPQHF
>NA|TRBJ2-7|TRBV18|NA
TGTGCCAGCTCACCATATCAGAGTAGCTACGAGCAGTATTTC
CASSPYQSSYEQYF
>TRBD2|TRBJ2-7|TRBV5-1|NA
TGCGCCAGCAGCTTGGAGGGGACTAGTTTTTTCGAGCAGTACTTC
CASSLEGTSFFEQYF
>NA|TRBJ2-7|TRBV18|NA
TGTGCCAGCTCACCATCCGCGTGGGCAGGTAGCATCGACGAGCAGTACTTC
CASSPSAWAGSIDEQYF